This T cell receptor beta chain was identified in a study of T cell responses to AZD1222 COVID-19 vaccine. V was clipped by 3 bases and J by 4 bases, with 10 bases between them. The CDR3 spans 14 residues. In germline, CDR1 is MDHEN, CDR2 SYDVKM. Using immunoSEQ multiplex PCR, the repertoire was profiled, and TCRdb retains in-frame clones only, with some absent. The table lists some 150,000 clones, about 91% of them singletons. Overall study results and limits: The study sampled repertoires only after the peak T cell response. Spike-spanning, vaccine-associated CD4 TCRs were dominant at 160-218 and 743-854.

Turning to this clone: Its antigen is still unknown.

The study pooled second doses at about 4 or about 12 weeks. The sample was peripheral blood, taken 28 days after the second AZD1222 dose. This chain uses TRBV28 with TRBJ2-1, with D maybe TRBD1 (5 bases). This receptor was taken from an adult who received the AZD1222 COVID-19 vaccine. CDR3 bases: TGTGCCAGCAGTTTGGGGCAGCCATACAATGAGCAGTTCTTC. Translating gives CASSLGQPYNEQFF.